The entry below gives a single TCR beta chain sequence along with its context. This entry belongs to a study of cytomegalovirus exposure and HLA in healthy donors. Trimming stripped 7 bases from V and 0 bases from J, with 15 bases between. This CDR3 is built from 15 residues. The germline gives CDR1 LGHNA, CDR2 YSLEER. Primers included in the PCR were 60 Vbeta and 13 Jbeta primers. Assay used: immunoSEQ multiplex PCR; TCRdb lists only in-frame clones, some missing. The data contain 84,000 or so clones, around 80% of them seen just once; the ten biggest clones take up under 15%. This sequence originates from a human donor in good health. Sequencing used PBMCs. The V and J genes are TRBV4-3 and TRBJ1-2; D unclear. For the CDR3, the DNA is TGCGCCAGCACTAACGGGTTTGGATCTAACTATGGCTACACCTTC. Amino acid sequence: CASTNGFGSNYGYTF.